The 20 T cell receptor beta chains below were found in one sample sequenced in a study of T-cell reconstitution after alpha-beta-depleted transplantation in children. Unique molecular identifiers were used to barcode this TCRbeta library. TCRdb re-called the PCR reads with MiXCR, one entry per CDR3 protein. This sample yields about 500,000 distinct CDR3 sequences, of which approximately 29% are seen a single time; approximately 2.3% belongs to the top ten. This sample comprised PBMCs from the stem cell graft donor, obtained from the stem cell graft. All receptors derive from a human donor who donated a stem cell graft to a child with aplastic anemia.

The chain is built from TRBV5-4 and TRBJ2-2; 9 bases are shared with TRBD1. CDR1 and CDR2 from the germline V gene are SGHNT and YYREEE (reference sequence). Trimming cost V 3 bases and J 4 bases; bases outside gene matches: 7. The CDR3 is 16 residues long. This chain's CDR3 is CASSSPGQGFTGELFF. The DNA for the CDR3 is TGTGCCAGCAGCTCCCCGGGACAGGGATTCACCGGGGAGCTGTTTTTT.

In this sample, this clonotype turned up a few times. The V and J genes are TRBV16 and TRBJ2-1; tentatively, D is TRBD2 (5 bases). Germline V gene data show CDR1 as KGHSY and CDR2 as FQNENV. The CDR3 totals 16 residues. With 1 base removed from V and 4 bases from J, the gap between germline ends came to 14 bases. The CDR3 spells CASSQFMATGYNEQFF. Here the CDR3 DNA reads TGTGCCAGCAGCCAATTTATGGCAACGGGGTACAATGAGCAGTTCTTC.

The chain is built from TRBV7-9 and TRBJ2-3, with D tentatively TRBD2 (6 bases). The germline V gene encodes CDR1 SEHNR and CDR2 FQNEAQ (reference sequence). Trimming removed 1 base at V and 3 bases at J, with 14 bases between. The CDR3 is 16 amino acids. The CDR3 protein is CASSLGGVAATDTQYF. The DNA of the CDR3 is TGTGCCAGCAGCTTAGGCGGAGTAGCGGCAACAGATACGCAGTATTTT. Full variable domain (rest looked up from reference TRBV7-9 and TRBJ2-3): DTGVSQNPRHKITKRGQNVTFRCDPISEHNRLYWYRQTLGQGPEFLTYFQNEAQLEKSRLLSDRFSAERPKGSFSTLEIQRTEQGDSAMYLCASSLGGVAATDTQYFGPGTRLTVL.

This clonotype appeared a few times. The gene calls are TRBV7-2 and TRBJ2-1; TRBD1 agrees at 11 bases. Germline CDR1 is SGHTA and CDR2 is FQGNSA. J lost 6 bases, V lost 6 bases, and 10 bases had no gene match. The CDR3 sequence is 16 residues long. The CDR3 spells CASSLLRDRGFNEQFF. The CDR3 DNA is TGTGCCAGCAGTCTCCTCCGGGACAGGGGGTTCAATGAGCAGTTCTTC.

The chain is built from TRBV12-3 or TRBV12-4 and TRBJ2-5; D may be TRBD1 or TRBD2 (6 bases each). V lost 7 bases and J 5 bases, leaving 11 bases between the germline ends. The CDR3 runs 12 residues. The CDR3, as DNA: TGTGCCAGCACCCAGGGGAGGGAGACCCAGTACTTC. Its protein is CASTQGRETQYF.

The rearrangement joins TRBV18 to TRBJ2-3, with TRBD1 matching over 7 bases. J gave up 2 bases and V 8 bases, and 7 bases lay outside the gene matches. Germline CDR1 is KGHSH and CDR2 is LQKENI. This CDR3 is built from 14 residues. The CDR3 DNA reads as TGTGCCAGCCGGTCCACAGGGGACACAGATACGCAGTATTTT. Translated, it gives CASRSTGDTDTQYF.

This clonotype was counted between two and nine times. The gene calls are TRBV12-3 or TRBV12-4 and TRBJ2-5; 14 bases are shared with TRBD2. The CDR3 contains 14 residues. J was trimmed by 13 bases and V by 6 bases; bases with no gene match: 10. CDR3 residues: CASSGTSGSRSRYF. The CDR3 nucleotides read TGTGCCAGCAGCGGGACTAGCGGGAGCCGTTCCCGGTACTTC.

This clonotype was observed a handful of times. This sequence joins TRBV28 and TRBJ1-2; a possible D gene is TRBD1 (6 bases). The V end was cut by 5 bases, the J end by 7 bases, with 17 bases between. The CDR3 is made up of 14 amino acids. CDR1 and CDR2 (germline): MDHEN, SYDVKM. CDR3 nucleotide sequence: TGTGCCAGCAGTCTTAAGCGGGAGGGGGTTGGCTACACCTTC. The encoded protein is CASSLKREGVGYTF.

The CDR3 spells CASSIGWGSTEAFF. The CDR3 DNA reads as TGCGCCAGCAGCATTGGTTGGGGGTCCACTGAAGCTTTCTTT. The V call is TRBV5-1, the J call TRBJ1-1, with D possibly matching TRBD1 (5 bases). Germline lookup yields CDR1 SGHRS and CDR2 YFSETQ. Trimming shortened V by 4 bases and J by 4 bases, and 14 bases separated the two germline ends. The CDR3 spans 14 residues.

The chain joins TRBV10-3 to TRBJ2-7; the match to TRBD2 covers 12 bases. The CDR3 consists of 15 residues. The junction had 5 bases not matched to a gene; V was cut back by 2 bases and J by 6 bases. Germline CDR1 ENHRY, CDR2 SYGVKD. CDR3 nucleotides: TGTGCCATCAGTGAGGCGACTAGCGGGAGAAGCGAGCAGTACTTC. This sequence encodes CAISEATSGRSEQYF.

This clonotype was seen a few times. The CDR3 coding sequence is TGTGCCAGCAGTTTACTAACCGGAGGCTCTGGGGCCAACGTCCTGACTTTC. It encodes CASSLLTGGSGANVLTF. This sequence joins TRBV27 and TRBJ2-6; D may be TRBD2 (5 bases). Germline CDR1 and CDR2: MNHEY and SMNVEV (reference sequence). The germline V and J ends were trimmed by 2 bases and 0 bases, with 11 bases remaining between them. The CDR3 consists of 17 residues.

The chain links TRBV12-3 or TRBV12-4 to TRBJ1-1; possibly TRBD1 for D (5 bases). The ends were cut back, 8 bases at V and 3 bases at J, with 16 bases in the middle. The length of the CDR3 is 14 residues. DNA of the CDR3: TGTGCCAGCGGTTGGGGGGGAGGGCACACTGAAGCTTTCTTT. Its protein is CASGWGGGHTEAFF.

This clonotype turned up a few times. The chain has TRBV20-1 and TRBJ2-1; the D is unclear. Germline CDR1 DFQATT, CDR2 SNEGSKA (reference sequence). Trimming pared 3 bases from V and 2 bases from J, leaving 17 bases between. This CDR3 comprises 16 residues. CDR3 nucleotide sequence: TGCAGTGCTAGGCCCCTTCTCCCTTCCACCTACAATGAGCAGTTCTTC. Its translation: CSARPLLPSTYNEQFF.

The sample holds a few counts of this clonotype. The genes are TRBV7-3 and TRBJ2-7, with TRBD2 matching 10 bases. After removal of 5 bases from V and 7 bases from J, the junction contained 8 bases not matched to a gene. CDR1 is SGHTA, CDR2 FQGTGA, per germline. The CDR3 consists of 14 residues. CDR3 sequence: CASSPGGLAREQYF. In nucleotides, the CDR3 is TGTGCCAGCAGCCCAGGGGGACTAGCGAGGGAGCAGTACTTC.

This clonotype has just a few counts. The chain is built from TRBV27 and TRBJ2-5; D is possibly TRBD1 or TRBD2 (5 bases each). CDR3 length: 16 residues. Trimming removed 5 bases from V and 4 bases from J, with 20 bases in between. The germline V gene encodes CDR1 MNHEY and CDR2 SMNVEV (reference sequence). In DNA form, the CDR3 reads TGTGCCAGCAGTCACTTTGATGGGGGAGAACCAGAGACCCAGTACTTC. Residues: CASSHFDGGEPETQYF.

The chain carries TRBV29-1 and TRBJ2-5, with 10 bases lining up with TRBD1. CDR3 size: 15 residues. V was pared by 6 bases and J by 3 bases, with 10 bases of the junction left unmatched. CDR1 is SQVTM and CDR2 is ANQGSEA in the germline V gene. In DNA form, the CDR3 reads TGCAGCGTCGCGACTCCGGGACAGGGGAAAGAGACCCAGTACTTC. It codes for CSVATPGQGKETQYF.

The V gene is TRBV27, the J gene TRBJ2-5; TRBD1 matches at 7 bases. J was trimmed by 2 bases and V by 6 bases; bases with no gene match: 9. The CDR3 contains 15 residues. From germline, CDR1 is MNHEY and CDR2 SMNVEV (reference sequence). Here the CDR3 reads CASSRDSLLQETQYF. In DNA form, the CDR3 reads TGTGCCAGCAGCCGGGACAGCCTTCTTCAAGAGACCCAGTACTTC.

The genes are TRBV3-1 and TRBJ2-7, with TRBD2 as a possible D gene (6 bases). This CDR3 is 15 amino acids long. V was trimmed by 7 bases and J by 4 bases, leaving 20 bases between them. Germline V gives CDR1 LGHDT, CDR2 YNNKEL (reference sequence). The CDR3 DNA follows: TGTGCCAGCACCGGTAGCGGATCAGACCCTTACGAGCAGTACTTC. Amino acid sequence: CASTGSGSDPYEQYF.

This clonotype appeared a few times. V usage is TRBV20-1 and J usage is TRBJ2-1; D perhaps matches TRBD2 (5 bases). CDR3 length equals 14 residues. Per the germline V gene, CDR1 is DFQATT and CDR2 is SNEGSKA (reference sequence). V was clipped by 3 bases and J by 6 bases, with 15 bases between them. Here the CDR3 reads CSASPRGLSNEQFF. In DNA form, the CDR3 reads TGCAGTGCTAGTCCCCGTGGACTGTCCAATGAGCAGTTCTTC.

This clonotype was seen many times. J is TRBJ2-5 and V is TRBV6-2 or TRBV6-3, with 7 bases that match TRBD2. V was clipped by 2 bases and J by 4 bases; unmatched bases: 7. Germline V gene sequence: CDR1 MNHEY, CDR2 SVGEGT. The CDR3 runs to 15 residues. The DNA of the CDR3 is TGTGCCAGCAGTTACGGCGGGAGTACGATAGAGACCCAGTACTTC. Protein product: CASSYGGSTIETQYF.